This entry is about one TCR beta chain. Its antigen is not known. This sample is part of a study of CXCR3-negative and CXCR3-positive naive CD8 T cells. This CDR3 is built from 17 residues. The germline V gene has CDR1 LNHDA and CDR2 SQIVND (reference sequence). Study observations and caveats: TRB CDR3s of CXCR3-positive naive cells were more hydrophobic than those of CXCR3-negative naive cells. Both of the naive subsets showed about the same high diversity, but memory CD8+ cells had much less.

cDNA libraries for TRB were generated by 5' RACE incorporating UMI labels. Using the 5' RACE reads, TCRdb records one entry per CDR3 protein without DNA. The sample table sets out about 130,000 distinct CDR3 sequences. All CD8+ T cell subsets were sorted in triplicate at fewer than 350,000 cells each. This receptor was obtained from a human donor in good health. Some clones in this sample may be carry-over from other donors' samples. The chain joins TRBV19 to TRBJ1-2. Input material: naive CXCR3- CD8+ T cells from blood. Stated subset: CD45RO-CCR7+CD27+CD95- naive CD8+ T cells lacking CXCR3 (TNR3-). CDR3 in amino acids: CASSTRTTTRWVYGYTF.